This entry is about one TCR beta chain. This clone was picked up one time. The specificity of this receptor is unknown. Base qualities are not recorded, but no much larger clone differs from it by a single base. The data stem from a study of CD8+ T cells in alopecia areata (dated by TCRdb to the late 2010s). In the study overall: The treated patients took part in an open-label pilot trial in which moderate-to-severe alopecia areata was treated with oral tofacitinib at 5 to 10 mg twice daily. Tofacitinib was administered for 6 to 18 months, and 6 months of follow-up off drug were then conducted to assess delayed response and recurrence. For the treated patients, the SALT score, which quantifies what percentage of scalp surface area is affected, served as the measure of disease severity. In both human patients and the C3H/HeJ mouse model, the study applied high-throughput TCRbeta sequencing to look at T cell clonal expansion in alopecia areata. On the human side, TCRbeta sequencing was run on scalp tissue and on sorted CD4+ and CD8+ peripheral blood T cells from healthy controls and from alopecia areata patients with either patchy or totalis/universalis disease. Tofacitinib-treated patients had biopsies at baseline and at 4 and 24 weeks of treatment, with a later scalp biopsy in several patients. Clonality in the scalp was compared among normal scalp (n=4), patchy alopecia areata scalp (n=8), and alopecia totalis/universalis scalp (n=8). RNA was obtained with the PAXgene miRNA kit for fixed scalp, the miRNeasy kit for PBMCs, and the RNeasy kit for mouse skin. immunoSEQ multiplex PCR using 35 Vbeta forward primers and 13 Jbeta reverse primers was used to amplify TCRbeta CDR3 regions.

Reading the label with the study, this specimen's time point is: roughly 27 days on oral tofacitinib. The sample's treatment or condition label, decoded: oral pan-JAK inhibitor, 5-10 mg twice daily. Lesional scalp punch biopsies and peripheral blood were obtained from alopecia areata patients. PBMCs were isolated by density centrifugation and stained for CD3, CD4 and CD8, after which CD4+ and CD8+ T cells were sorted on a FACSAria. Libraries were made using the immunoSEQ multiplex PCR assay. For TCR sequencing, RNA was extracted from every sample and reverse transcribed into cDNA to serve as template. SuperScript III was used to make first-strand cDNA, primed with a 2:1 mix of oligo-dT and random hexamers. A synthetic immune receptor repertoire was used to assess amplification bias, and residual bias was removed computationally. Under the source paper's analysis protocol: Raw reads were preprocessed for error removal, and CDR3 was defined according to IMGT conventions as running from the conserved cysteine to phenylalanine. To get clonality, Shannon entropy was normalized by log2 of the number of productive unique TCRs and the result was subtracted from 1. Scalp TCRbeta sequences were cross-referenced with sorted blood CD4 and CD8 repertoires so that the CD4 or CD8 identity of scalp clones could be inferred. TCRdb carries this immuneACCESS record with in-frame sequences only. Its versions omit some clonotypes, under half of them owing to an unresolved V gene in the studies checked, with the rest unexplained. The DNA gave D and trimming, while V, J and clone size come from that table. This sample comprises under 150,000 clones, more than 40% of them detected only once. The ten largest clonotypes hold roughly 0.5% of the sample.

Cut back by 1 base and 1 base, the V and J ends lie 21 bases apart. In the germline V gene, CDR1 corresponds to SGDLS and CDR2 to YYNGEE. Including the terminal cysteine and phenylalanine, the CDR3 comprises 20 residues. Only the CDR3 portion is preserved as DNA: 60 bases, with reading frame beginning at the first base. Overall study results and their limits: Higher clonality and more expanded CD8+ clones were observed in lesional scalp than in normal scalp, particularly in alopecia totalis/universalis, a finding suggestive of antigenic drive. The treated cohort was small, with a single nonresponder, so links between baseline CD8+ expansion and response need larger studies. Tofacitinib significantly lowered scalp clonality and the number of expanded CD8+ clones among the top 100 scalp clones. Shared TCR sequences between patients were less evident than in mice, which may be partly attributable to HLA diversity in the patient population. Many expanded lesional clones persisted in scalp and blood during tofacitinib treatment, which may partly explain relapse after stopping treatment. Resident alphabeta T cells in normal human skin are also sequenced, complicating scalp TCR repertoire analysis, unlike mouse skin dominated by gammadelta T cells.

This TCR was sampled from a human donor with alopecia areata. The specimen comprised CD4+ T cells sorted from blood, sampled at week 4, from a patient treated with tofacitinib. Recombination connected TRBV9 to TRBJ1-6; no D gene can be assigned with confidence. The CDR3 sequence is CASSVNEESGRGSYNSPLHF. The DNA reads as follows: TGTGCCAGCAGCGTAAATGAGGAATCAGGACGAGGTTCCTATAATTCACCCCTCCACTTT.